This entry describes one TCR beta chain. The data were produced by immunoSEQ multiplex PCR, yet TCRdb's version contains in-frame clones alone and is incomplete. The sample includes tens of thousands of clones, about 90% of them seen just once. The CDR3 is made up of 15 amino acids. V shed 5 bases and J shed 6 bases, with 16 bases lying between them. Germline V gene sequence: CDR1 LNHDA, CDR2 SQIVND (reference sequence). This sample is part of a study of PD-L1 blockade in urothelial cancer. Time point meaning: peripheral blood 6 weeks after treatment start. The chain is built from TRBV19 and TRBJ1-4, with unresolved D. The source material was PBMCs, sampled around atezolizumab (anti-PD-L1) treatment. This clonotype was sampled from a man aged 65 to 79 with urothelial cancer. CDR3 sequence (DNA): TGTGCCAGTAGTTTGTATCACGAAACGGATGAAAAACTGTTTTTT. Translated, it gives CASSLYHETDEKLFF.